These T cell receptor beta chains were read from a single sample in a study of blood T cell repertoires in COVID-19. The method was immunoSEQ multiplex PCR; TCRdb's version includes in-frame clones alone and lacks a portion of them. This sample has over 100,000 clones, with about four fifths found just once. Material for sequencing was peripheral blood. Receptor source: a man in his sixties with active or convalescent COVID-19. Both conserved end residues are part of each CDR3. The order of the fields is V gene, J gene, CDR3 protein.

>TRBV28|TRBJ2-3
CASSFGAGDTDTQYF
>TRBV30|TRBJ1-2
CAWTYEGGGNGYTF
>TRBV27|TRBJ2-7
CASSPLLAGASYEQYF
>TRBV5-4|TRBJ2-3
CASSLKRGLVSTDTQYF
>TRBV2|TRBJ1-5
CASSVNPGPQHF
>TRBV9|TRBJ2-5
CASSGGLGAAETQYF
>TRBV19|TRBJ2-2
CASRTGVDTGELFF
>TRBV6-5|TRBJ2-1
CASSSRLAGVEQFF
>TRBV18|TRBJ2-1
CASSQARANEQFF
>TRBV19|TRBJ1-5
CASQTGDQPQHF
>TRBV25-1|TRBJ1-4
CASSETGLAEKLFF
>TRBV7-3|TRBJ2-3
CASSSLGGEGNTQYF
>TRBV7-2|TRBJ2-7
CASSQPGLAGDRYF
>TRBV28|TRBJ1-1
CASSLYGIANTEAFF
>TRBV19|TRBJ2-7
CASSVHDRDYEQYF
>TRBV4-3|TRBJ2-1
CASSQYLAGVHNEQFF
>TRBV28|TRBJ1-5
CAGKEANQPQHF
>TRBV9|TRBJ2-1
CASSVVSGRGYEQFF
>TRBV12-3/TRBV12-4|TRBJ2-1
CATRGSYNEQFF
>TRBV10-3|TRBJ2-3
CAIITGTDTQYF
>TRBV20-1|TRBJ2-5
CSASVHHAETQYF
>TRBV10-3|TRBJ2-5
CATTRTGLEETQYF
>TRBV28|TRBJ2-3
CAIKGVAVSTDTQYF
>TRBV6-2/TRBV6-3|TRBJ1-2
CASSYRGGPTNGYTF
>TRBV13|TRBJ1-1
CASSSPSGTEAFF
>TRBV27|TRBJ2-1
CASSLSRGLAPYLNEQFF
>TRBV7-6|TRBJ2-7
CASSIGATNEQYF
>TRBV29-1|TRBJ1-1
CSAVIISGGLEAFF
>TRBV28|TRBJ2-5
CASSFEGVVETQYF
>TRBV19|TRBJ2-1
CASTSGSYNEQFF
>TRBV9|TRBJ2-1
CASSVAGQGSNEQFF
>TRBV24-1|TRBJ2-1
CATSDFPDEQFF
>TRBV5-6|TRBJ2-1
CASSLAGGRAVEQFF
>TRBV20-1|TRBJ2-1
CSAPQYNEQFF
>TRBV5-5|TRBJ2-2
CASSPTRERELFF
>TRBV6-5|TRBJ2-5
CASTRREGETQYF
>TRBV18|TRBJ2-3
CASSPPSFTDTQYF
>TRBV13|TRBJ2-6
CASSLGPAGGPGGANVLTF
>TRBV28|TRBJ2-2
CASSLAGVNTGELFF
>TRBV7-8|TRBJ2-1
CASSLGSLAYNEQFF
>TRBV5-4|TRBJ2-2
CASTPDSGRTGELFF
>TRBV19|TRBJ2-1
CASSTNRGKDNEQFF
>TRBV28|TRBJ1-4
CASSPWTGSLSNEKLFF
>TRBV18|TRBJ2-1
CATSRLAGNEQFF
>TRBV3-1/TRBV3-2|TRBJ2-1
CASSQEGSGSNEQFF
>TRBV4-2|TRBJ2-5
CASSQEATRWETQYF